These T cell receptor beta chains were read from a single sample in a study of blood T cell repertoires in COVID-19. TCRdb's table, derived via immunoSEQ multiplex PCR, lists solely in-frame clones and lacks some. Here the sample spans around 300,000 clones, about nine tenths being singletons. Input material: peripheral blood. The receptors shown here come from a woman aged 35 to 49 who had recovered from COVID-19. CDR3s include the opening cysteine and the closing phenylalanine or tryptophan. D genes are given only for firm matches. Size is stated for part of the rows, as once, few or many counts, or as a class when the clone is expanded.

clone_size j_call d_call v_call cdr3_aa cdr3_nt
. TRBJ2-1 TRBD2 TRBV3-1/TRBV3-2 CASSQVPGLAGSYNEQFF TGTGCCAGCAGCCAAGTCCCTGGACTAGCGGGATCCTACAATGAGCAGTTCTTC
. TRBJ2-7 . TRBV15 CATSRNLGGGEQYF TGTGCCACCAGCAGAAACCTCGGGGGTGGGGAGCAGTACTTC
. TRBJ2-2 TRBD2 TRBV2 CASSDWLAGGELFF TGTGCCAGCAGTGATTGGCTAGCGGGAGGGGAGCTGTTTTTT
. TRBJ2-3 TRBD1 TRBV5-1 CASSNRQGMSDTQYF TGCGCCAGCAGCAATAGACAGGGGATGTCAGATACGCAGTATTTT
. TRBJ1-4 . TRBV19 CASSNSNEKLFF TGTGCCAGTAGCAACAGTAATGAAAAACTGTTTTTT
. TRBJ2-2 TRBD2 TRBV3-1/TRBV3-2 CASSQVAAPSGNTGELFF TGTGCCAGCAGCCAAGTGGCGGCACCTAGCGGGAACACCGGGGAGCTGTTTTTT
once TRBJ1-1 . TRBV20-1 CSARVPGHVLF TGCAGTGCTAGAGTACCGGGACACGTCCTTTTT
. TRBJ2-7 . TRBV28 CASSTPGAYEQYF TGTGCCAGCAGCACGCCGGGGGCCTACGAGCAGTACTTC
. TRBJ2-5 TRBD2 TRBV6-5 CASSTIAGEQETQYF TGTGCCAGCAGTACTATAGCGGGAGAGCAAGAGACCCAGTACTTC
. TRBJ1-2 TRBD1 TRBV27 CASSPRQGTGGYTF TGTGCCAGCAGTCCCCGACAGGGGACGGGTGGCTACACCTTC
few TRBJ1-3 . TRBV28 CASSLVGATIYF TGTGCCAGCAGTTTAGTAGGGGCTACCATATATTTT
once TRBJ1-4 . TRBV30 CAWNYLGLNEKLFF TGTGCCTGGAACTATCTCGGCCTTAATGAAAAACTGTTTTTT
. TRBJ1-6 . TRBV7-2 CASSLMGARSPLHF TGTGCCAGCAGCTTAATGGGGGCGCGGTCACCCCTCCACTTT
few TRBJ2-7 TRBD2 TRBV28 CASSSLAGLGLEQYF TGTGCCAGCAGTTCCCTAGCGGGATTAGGCCTCGAGCAGTACTTC
. TRBJ2-7 . TRBV15 CATSRQSYEQYF TGTGCCACCAGTCGACAGAGCTACGAGCAGTACTTC
. TRBJ2-1 . TRBV21-1 CASSKVGQGTYNEQFF .
. TRBJ2-1 . TRBV5-5 CASSLIPDNEQFF TGTGCCAGCAGCTTAATTCCGGACAATGAGCAGTTCTTC
. TRBJ2-3 TRBD2 TRBV11-3 CASSPGGRRGRTDTQYF TGTGCCAGCAGCCCCGGGGGGAGAAGGGGCCGCACAGATACGCAGTATTTT
few TRBJ1-1 TRBD1 TRBV6-5 CASSLQGETEAFF TGTGCCTCGTCTCTACAGGGGGAAACTGAAGCTTTCTTT
few TRBJ1-1 . TRBV6-1 CASSDGRGYNTEAFF TGTGCCAGCAGTGATGGGCGGGGGTATAACACTGAAGCTTTCTTT
. TRBJ2-6 TRBD1 TRBV27 CASKQGMWSSGANVLTF TGTGCCAGCAAACAGGGGATGTGGAGCTCTGGGGCCAACGTCCTGACTTTC
. TRBJ1-1 TRBD1 TRBV3-1/TRBV3-2 CASSLPGQGFTEAFF TGTGCCAGCAGCCTCCCGGGACAGGGGTTCACTGAAGCTTTCTTT
. TRBJ2-7 . TRBV9 CASSVNPGETYEQYF TGTGCCAGCAGCGTAAACCCAGGGGAGACCTACGAGCAGTACTTC
. TRBJ2-2 . TRBV18 CASSPVGQVELFF TGTGCCAGCTCACCAGTTGGGCAAGTGGAGCTGTTTTTT
once TRBJ2-2 . TRBV19 CASSFGFANTGELFF TGTGCCAGTAGTTTCGGGTTCGCGAACACCGGGGAGCTGTTTTTT
once TRBJ2-1 TRBD2 TRBV11-3 CASSSSAGGNNEQFF TGTGCCAGCAGCTCTTCAGCGGGAGGGAACAATGAGCAGTTCTTC
once TRBJ2-1 TRBD2 TRBV10-3 CAISPLAGGSEQFF TGTGCCATCAGTCCACTAGCGGGAGGGTCTGAGCAGTTCTTC
once TRBJ2-1 TRBD2 TRBV7-8 CASSREPSGTNEQFF TGTGCCAGCAGCCGGGAGCCTAGCGGGACCAATGAGCAGTTCTTC
. TRBJ2-1 TRBD2 TRBV2 CASRRLAGELYNEQFF TGTGCCAGCAGGAGACTAGCGGGAGAGCTCTACAATGAGCAGTTCTTC
. TRBJ1-1 . TRBV30 CAWSPGLNTEAFF TGTGCCTGGAGCCCGGGGTTGAACACTGAAGCTTTCTTT
. TRBJ2-7 TRBD1 TRBV30 CAWSVTRQGLVEQYF TGTGCCTGGAGTGTAACGCGACAGGGTCTGGTCGAGCAGTACTTC